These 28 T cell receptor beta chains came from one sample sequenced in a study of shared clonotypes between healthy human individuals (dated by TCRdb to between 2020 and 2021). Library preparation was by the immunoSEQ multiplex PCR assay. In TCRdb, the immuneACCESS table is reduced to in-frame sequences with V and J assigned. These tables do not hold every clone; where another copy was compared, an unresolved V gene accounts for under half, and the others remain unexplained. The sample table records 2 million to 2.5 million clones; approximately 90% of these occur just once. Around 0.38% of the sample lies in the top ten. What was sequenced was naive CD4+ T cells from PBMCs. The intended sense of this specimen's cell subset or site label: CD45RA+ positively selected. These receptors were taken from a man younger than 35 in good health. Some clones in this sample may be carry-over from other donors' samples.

The CDR3 DNA is TGCGCCAGCAGCCAAGATACAGGGAGCTCCTATAATTCACCCCTCCACTTT. Protein product: CASSQDTGSSYNSPLHF. The J gene is TRBJ1-6, the V gene TRBV4-1; possibly TRBD1 for D (6 bases). The length of the CDR3 is 17 residues. The germline V gene has CDR1 MGHRA and CDR2 YSYEKL. The V and J ends lost 0 bases and 0 bases respectively, with 9 bases between them.

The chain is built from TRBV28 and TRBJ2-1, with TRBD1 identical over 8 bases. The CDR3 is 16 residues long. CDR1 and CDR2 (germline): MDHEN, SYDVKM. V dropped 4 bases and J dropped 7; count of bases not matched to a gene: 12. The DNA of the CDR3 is TGTGCCAGCAGTTCGCCGGGACAGGCTAAGGGGAATGAGCAGTTCTTC. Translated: CASSSPGQAKGNEQFF.

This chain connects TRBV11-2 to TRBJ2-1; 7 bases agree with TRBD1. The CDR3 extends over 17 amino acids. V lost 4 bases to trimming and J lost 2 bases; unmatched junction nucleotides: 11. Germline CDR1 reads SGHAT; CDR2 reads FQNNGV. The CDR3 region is CASSSYRNDRAYNEQFF. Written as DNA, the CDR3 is TGTGCCAGCAGCTCTTACCGCAACGACAGGGCCTACAATGAGCAGTTCTTC.

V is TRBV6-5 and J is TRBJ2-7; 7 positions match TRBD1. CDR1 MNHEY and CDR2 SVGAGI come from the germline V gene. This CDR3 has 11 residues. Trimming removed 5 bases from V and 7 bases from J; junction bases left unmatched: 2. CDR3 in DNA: TGTGCCAGCAGTCGGGACAGTGAGCAGTACTTC. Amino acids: CASSRDSEQYF.

CDR3 sequence: CAISESGEDTQYF. The CDR3 DNA follows: TGTGCCATCAGTGAGTCGGGCGAAGATACGCAGTATTTT. The chain combines TRBV10-3 with TRBJ2-3; D unclear. Trimming left V 0 bases short and J 5 bases short, with 6 bases between. The germline gives CDR1 ENHRY, CDR2 SYGVKD. CDR3 length: 13 amino acids.

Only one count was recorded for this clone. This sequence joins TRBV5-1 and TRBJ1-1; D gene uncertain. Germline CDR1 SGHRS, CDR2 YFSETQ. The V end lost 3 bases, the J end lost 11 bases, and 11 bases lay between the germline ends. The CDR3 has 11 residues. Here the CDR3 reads CASSSKGGAFF. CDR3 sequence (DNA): TGCGCCAGCAGCTCCAAAGGTGGGGCTTTCTTT. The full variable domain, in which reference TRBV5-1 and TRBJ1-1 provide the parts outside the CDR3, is KAGVTQTPRYLIKTRGQQVTLSCSPISGHRSVSWYQQTPGQGLQFLFEYFSETQRNKGNFPGRFSGRQFSNSRSEMNVSTLELGDSALYLCASSSKGGAFFGQGTRLTVV.

The DNA for the CDR3 is TGCGCCAGCTCCCGGGACACCGGGGAGCTGTTTTTT. Translating it yields CASSRDTGELFF. The chain has TRBV10-1 and TRBJ2-2, with unresolved D. The germline V gene has CDR1 WNHNN and CDR2 SYGVQD (reference sequence). The CDR3 spans 12 residues. With 8 bases removed from V and 3 bases from J, the gap between germline ends came to 7 bases.

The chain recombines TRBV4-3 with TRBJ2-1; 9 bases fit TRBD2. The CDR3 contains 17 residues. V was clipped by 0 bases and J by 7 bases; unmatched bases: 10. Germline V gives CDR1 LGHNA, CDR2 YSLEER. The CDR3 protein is CASSQETAGGPRNEQFF. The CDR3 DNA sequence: TGCGCCAGCAGCCAAGAGACGGCGGGAGGGCCTAGGAATGAGCAGTTCTTC.

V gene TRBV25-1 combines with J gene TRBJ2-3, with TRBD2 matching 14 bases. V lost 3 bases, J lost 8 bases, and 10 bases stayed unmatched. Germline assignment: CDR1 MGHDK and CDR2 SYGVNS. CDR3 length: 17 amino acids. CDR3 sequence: CASSDPTSGRADGTQYF. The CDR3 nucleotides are TGTGCCAGCAGTGATCCGACTAGCGGGAGGGCGGATGGTACGCAGTATTTT.

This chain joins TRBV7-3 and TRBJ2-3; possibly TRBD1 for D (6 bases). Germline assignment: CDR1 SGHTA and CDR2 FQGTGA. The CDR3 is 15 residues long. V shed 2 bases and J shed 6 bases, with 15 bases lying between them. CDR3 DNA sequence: TGTGCCAGCAGCTTAGGCAGGGGAAGTTCGGATACGCAGTATTTT. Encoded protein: CASSLGRGSSDTQYF.

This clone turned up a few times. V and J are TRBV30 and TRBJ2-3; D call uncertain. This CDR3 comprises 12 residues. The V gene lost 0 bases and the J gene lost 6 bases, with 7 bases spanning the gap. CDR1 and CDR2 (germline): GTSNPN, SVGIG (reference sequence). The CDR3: CAWSVFSDTQYF. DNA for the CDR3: TGTGCCTGGAGTGTATTCTCGGATACGCAGTATTTT.

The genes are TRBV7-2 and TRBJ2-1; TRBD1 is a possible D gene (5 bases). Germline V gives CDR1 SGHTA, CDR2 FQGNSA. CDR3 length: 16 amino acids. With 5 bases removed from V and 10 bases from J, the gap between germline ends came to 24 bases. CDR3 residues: CASSPLGQGLGSEQFF. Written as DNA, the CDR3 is TGTGCCAGCAGCCCGTTGGGTCAGGGATTGGGGTCGGAGCAGTTCTTC.

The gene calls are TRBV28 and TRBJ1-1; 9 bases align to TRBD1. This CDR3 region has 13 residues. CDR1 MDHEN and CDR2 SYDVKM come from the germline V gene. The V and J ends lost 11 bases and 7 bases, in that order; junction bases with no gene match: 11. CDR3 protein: CAALRTGDDEAFF. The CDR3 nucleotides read TGTGCCGCCCTCCGGACAGGGGACGATGAAGCTTTCTTT.

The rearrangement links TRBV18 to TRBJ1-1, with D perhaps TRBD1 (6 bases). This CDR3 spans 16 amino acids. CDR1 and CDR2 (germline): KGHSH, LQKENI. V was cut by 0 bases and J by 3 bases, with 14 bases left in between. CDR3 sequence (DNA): TGTGCCAGCTCACCACCAATGCGGGGGGCGGACACTGAAGCTTTCTTT. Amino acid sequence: CASSPPMRGADTEAFF. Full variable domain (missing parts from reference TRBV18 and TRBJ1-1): NAGVMQNPRHLVRRRGQEARLRCSPMKGHSHVYWYRQLPEEGLKFMVYLQKENIIDESGMPKERFSAEFPKEGPSILRIQQVVRGDSAAYFCASSPPMRGADTEAFFGQGTRLTVV.

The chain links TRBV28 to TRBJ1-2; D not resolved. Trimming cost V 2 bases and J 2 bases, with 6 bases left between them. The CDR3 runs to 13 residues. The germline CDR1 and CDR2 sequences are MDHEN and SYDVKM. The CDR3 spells CASSLSPNYGYTF. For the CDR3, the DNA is TGTGCCAGCAGTTTAAGTCCGAACTATGGCTACACCTTC.

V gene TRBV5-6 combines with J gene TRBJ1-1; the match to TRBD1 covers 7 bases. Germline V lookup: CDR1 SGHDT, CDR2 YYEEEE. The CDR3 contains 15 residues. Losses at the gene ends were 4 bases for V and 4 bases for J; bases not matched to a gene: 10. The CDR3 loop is CASSRRYRGGTEAFF. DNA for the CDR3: TGTGCCAGCAGCCGCAGATACAGGGGTGGCACTGAAGCTTTCTTT.

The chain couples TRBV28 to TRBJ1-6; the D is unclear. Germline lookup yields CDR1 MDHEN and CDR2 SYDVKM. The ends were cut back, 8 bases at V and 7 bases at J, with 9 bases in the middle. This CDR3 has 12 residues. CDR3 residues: CASRMVNSPLHF. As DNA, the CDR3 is TGTGCCAGCCGGATGGTGAATTCACCCCTCCACTTT.

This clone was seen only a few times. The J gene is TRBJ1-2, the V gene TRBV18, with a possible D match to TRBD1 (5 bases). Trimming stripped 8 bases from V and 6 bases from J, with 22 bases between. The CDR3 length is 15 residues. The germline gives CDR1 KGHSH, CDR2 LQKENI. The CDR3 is CASQKPPGRTDGYTF. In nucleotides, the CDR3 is TGTGCCAGCCAAAAACCTCCGGGACGGACGGATGGCTACACCTTC.

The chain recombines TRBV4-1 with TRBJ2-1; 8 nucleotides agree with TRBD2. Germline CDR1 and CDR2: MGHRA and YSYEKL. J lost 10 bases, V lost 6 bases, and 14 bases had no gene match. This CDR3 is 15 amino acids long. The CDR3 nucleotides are TGCGCCAGCAGAGGGCGGGAGGTTTCCTTAGGGGAGCAGTTCTTC. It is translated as CASRGREVSLGEQFF.

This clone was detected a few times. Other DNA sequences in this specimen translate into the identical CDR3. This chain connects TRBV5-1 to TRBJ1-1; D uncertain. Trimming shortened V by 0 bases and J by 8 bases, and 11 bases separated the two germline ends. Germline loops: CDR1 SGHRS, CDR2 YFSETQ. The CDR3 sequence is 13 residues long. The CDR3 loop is CASSLDGVAEAFF. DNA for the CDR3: TGCGCCAGCAGCTTGGATGGGGTGGCGGAAGCTTTCTTT.

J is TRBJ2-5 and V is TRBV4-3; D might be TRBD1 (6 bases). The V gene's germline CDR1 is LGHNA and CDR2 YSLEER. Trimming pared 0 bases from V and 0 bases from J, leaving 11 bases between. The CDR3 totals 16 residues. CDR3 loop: CASSQDLQGYQETQYF. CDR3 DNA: TGCGCCAGCAGCCAAGATCTCCAGGGGTACCAAGAGACCCAGTACTTC.

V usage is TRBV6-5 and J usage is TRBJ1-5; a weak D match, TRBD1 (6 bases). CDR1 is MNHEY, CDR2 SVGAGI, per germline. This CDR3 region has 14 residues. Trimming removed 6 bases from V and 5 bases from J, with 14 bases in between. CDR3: CASRSGTWDQPQHF. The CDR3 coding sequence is TGTGCCAGCAGATCCGGGACATGGGATCAGCCCCAGCATTTT.

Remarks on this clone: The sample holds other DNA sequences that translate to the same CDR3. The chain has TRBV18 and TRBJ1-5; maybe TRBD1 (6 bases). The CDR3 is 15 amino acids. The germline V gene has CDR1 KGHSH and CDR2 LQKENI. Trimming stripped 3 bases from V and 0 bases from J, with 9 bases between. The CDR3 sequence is CASSPGQTSNQPQHF. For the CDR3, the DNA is TGTGCCAGCTCACCCGGACAGACTAGCAATCAGCCCCAGCATTTT.

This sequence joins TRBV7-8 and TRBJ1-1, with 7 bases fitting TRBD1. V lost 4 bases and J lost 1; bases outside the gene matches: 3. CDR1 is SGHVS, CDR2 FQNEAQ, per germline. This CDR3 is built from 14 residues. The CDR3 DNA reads TGTGCCAGCAGCTCCTGGACAGGGAACACTGAAGCTTTCTTT. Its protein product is CASSSWTGNTEAFF.

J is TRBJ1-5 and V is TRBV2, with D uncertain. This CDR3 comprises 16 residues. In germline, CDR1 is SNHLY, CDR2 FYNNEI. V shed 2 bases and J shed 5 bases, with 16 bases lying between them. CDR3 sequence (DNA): TGTGCCAGCAGTGAAAAGAGAGACATAAACTATCAGCCCCAGCATTTT. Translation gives CASSEKRDINYQPQHF.

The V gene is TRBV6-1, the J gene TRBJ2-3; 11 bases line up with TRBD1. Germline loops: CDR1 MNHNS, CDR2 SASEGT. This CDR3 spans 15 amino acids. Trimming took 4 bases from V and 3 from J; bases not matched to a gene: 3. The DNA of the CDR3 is TGTGCCAGCAGTGCCGGGACAGGGGGTACAGATACGCAGTATTTT. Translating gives CASSAGTGGTDTQYF.

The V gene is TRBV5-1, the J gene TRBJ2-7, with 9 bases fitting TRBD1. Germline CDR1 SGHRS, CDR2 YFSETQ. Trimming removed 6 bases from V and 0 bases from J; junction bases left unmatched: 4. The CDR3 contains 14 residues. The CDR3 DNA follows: TGCGCCAGCAAAAGGGACAGGGCCTCCTACGAGCAGTACTTC. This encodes CASKRDRASYEQYF.

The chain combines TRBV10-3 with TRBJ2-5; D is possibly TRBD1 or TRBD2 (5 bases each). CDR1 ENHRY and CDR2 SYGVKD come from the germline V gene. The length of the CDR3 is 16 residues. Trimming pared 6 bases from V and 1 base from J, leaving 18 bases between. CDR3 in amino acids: CAISRDGPSSQETQYF. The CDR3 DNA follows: TGTGCCATCAGCCGGGACGGCCCTTCGTCCCAAGAGACCCAGTACTTC.